One TCR beta chain is described in this entry. The ends were cut back, 0 bases at V and 1 base at J, with 12 bases in the middle. Germline V lookup: CDR1 SGHNT, CDR2 YYREEE (reference sequence). The CDR3 consists of 16 residues. TCRdb reprocessed the RT-PCR reads via MiXCR and lists one record per CDR3 protein. Of almost 700,000 distinct CDR3 sequences detected, 14% appear once; the ten largest clones hold 3% to 4.5%. The chain is built from TRBV5-4 and TRBJ2-3, with D possibly being TRBD2 (5 bases). This TCR came from a female donor in good health, serving as a healthy control. Material for sequencing was memory CD4+ T cells from blood. DNA for the CDR3: TGTGCCAGCAGCTTGGCCAAGGGTAGCGGCACAGATACGCAGTATTTT. Translated, it gives CASSLAKGSGTDTQYF.